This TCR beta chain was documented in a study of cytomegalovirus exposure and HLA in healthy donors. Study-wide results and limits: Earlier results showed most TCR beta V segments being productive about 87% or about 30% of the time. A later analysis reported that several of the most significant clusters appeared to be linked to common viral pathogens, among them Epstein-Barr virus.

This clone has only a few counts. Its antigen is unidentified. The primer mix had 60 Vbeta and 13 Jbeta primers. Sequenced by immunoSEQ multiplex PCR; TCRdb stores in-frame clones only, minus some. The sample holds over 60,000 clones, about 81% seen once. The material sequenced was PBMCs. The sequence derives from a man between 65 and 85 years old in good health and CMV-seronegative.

The CDR3 nucleotides are TGTGCCAGCAGTGAAGTAGAAGTTCGGTACGAGCAGTACTTC. Translating it yields CASSEVEVRYEQYF. The rearrangement uses TRBV2 and TRBJ2-7; no firm D call. The CDR3 consists of 14 residues. The germline V and J ends were trimmed by 1 base and 4 bases, with 11 bases remaining between them. Germline V gene data show CDR1 as SNHLY and CDR2 as FYNNEI.